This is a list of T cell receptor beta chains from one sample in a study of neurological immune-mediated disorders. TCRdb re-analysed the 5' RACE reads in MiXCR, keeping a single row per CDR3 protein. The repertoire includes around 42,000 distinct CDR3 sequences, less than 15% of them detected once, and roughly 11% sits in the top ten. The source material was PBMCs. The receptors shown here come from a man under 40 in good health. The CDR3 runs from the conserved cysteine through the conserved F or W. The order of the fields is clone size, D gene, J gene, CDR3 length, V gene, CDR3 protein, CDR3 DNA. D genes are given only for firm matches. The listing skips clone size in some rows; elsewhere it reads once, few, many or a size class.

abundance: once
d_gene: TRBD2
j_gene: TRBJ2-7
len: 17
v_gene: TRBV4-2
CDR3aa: CASSQSGLREPWDEQYF
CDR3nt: TGTGCCAGCAGCCAATCCGGGTTGCGGGAGCCTTGGGACGAGCAGTACTTC

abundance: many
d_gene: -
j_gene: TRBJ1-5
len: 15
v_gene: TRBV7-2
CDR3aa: CASSLAPESNQPQHF
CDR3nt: TGTGCCAGCAGCTTAGCCCCGGAGAGCAATCAGCCCCAGCATTTT

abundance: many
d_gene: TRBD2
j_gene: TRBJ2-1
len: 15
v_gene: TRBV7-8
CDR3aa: CASSFERAGDDEQFF
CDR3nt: TGTGCCAGCAGCTTCGAGAGAGCGGGAGACGATGAGCAGTTCTTC

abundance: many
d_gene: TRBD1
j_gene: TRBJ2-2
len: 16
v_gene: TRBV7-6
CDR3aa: CASSFLGQAITGELFF
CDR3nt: TGTGCCAGCAGCTTCCTGGGACAGGCGATAACCGGGGAGCTGTTTTTT

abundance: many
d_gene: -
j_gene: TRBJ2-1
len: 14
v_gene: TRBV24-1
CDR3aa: CATSDVPRADEQFF
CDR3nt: TGTGCCACCAGTGATGTCCCCCGTGCGGATGAGCAGTTCTTC

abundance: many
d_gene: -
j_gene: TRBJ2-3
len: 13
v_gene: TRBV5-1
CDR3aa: CASTPGLSDTQYF
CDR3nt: TGCGCCAGCACGCCGGGACTTAGCGATACGCAGTATTTT

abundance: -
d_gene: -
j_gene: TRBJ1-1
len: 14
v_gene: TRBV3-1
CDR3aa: CTSSQSDVGTEAFF
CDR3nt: TGTACCAGCAGCCAATCGGACGTGGGGACCGAAGCTTTCTTT

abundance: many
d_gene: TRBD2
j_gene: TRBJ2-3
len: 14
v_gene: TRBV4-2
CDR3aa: CASSQDSGRVTQYF
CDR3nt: TGTGCCAGCAGCCAAGATAGCGGGAGGGTTACGCAGTATTTT

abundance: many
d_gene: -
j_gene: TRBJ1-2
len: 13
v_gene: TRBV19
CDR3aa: CASSSQQNYGYTF
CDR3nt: TGTGCCAGTAGTTCTCAGCAGAACTATGGCTACACCTTC

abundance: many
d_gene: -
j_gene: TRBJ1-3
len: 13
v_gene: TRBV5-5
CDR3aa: CASSTTPGNTIYF
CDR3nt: TGTGCCAGCAGCACTACACCTGGAAACACCATATATTTT

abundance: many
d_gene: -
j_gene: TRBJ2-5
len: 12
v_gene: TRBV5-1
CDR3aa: CASSLFSETQYF
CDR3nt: TGCGCCAGCAGCTTGTTTTCTGAGACCCAGTACTTC

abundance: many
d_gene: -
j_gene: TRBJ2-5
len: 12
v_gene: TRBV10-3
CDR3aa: CAIRGYQETQYF
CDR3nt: TGTGCCATCCGTGGGTACCAAGAGACCCAGTACTTC

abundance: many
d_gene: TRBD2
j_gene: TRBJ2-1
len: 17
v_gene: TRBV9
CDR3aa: CASSDYHTGTTYNEQFF
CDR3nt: TGTGCCAGCAGCGACTACCATACGGGGACTACGTACAATGAGCAGTTCTTC

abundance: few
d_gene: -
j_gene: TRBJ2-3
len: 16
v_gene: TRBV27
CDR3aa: CASSLNRDTPPDTQYF
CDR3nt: TGTGCCAGCAGTTTGAACCGGGACACTCCACCAGATACGCAGTATTTT

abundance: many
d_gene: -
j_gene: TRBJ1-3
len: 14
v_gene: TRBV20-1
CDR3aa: CSARTPASGNTIYF
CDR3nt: TGCAGTGCTAGAACGCCCGCCTCTGGAAACACCATATATTTT

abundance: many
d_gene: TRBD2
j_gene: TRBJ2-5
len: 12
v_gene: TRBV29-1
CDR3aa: CSVDSSGRAQYF
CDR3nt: TGCAGCGTTGATTCGAGCGGGAGGGCCCAGTACTTC

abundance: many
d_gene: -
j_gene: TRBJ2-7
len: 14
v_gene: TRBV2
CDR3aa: CASSVRRQGDEQYF
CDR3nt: TGTGCCAGCAGTGTCCGGAGGCAAGGGGACGAGCAGTACTTC

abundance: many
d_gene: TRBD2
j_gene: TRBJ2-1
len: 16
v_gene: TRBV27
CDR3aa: CASKGLAASSYNEQFF
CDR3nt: TGTGCCAGCAAAGGCCTAGCGGCGAGCTCCTACAATGAGCAGTTCTTC

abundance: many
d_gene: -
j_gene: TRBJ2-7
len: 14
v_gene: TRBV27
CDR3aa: CASSFSEISYEQYF
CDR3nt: TGTGCCAGCAGTTTCTCGGAAATCTCCTACGAGCAGTACTTC

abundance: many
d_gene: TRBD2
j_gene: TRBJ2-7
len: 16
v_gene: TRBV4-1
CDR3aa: CASSHQGLAVSYEQYF
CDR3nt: TGCGCCAGCAGCCATCAAGGACTAGCGGTCTCCTACGAGCAGTACTTC

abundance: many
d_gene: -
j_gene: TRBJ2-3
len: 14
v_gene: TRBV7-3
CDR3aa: CASSLGGEGDTQYF
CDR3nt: TGTGCCAGCAGCTTAGGCGGAGAGGGGGATACGCAGTATTTT

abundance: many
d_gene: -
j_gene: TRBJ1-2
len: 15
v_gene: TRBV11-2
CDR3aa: CASSLGSGAGNGYTF
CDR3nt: TGTGCCAGCAGCTTAGGGTCGGGGGCTGGTAATGGCTACACCTTC

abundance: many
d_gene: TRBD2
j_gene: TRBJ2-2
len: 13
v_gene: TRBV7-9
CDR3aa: CAGSGRVAGELFF
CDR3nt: TGTGCCGGGAGCGGGAGAGTTGCCGGGGAGCTGTTTTTT

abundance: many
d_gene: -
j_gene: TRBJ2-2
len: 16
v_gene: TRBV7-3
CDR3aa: CASSLIGTENTGELFF
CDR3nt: TGTGCCAGCAGCTTAATTGGGACTGAGAACACCGGGGAGCTGTTTTTT

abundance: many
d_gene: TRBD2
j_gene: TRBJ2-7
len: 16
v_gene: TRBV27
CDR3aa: CASSPLAGVGSYEQYF
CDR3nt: TGTGCCAGCAGTCCCCTAGCGGGAGTAGGGTCCTACGAGCAGTACTTC

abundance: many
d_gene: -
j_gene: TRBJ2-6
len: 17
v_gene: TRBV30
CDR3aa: CAWMEGGAASGANVLTF
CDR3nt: TGTGCCTGGATGGAGGGGGGGGCCGCCTCTGGGGCCAACGTCCTGACTTTC

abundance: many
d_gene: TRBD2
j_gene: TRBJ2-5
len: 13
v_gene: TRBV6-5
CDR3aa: CASSKNSGLAQYF
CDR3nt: TGTGCCAGCAGTAAGAATAGCGGGCTGGCCCAGTACTTC

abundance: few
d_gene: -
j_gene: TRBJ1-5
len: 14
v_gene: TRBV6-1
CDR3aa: CASTLGGSNQPQHF
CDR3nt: TGTGCCAGCACCCTGGGGGGTAGCAATCAGCCCCAGCATTTT

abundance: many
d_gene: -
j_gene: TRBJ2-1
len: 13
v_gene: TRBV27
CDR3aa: CASRSQGSNEQFF
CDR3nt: TGTGCCAGCAGAAGCCAGGGGTCCAATGAGCAGTTCTTC

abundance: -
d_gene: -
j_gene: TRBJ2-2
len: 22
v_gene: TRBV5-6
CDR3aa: CASSFYICSAIDRGPNTGELFF
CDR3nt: -

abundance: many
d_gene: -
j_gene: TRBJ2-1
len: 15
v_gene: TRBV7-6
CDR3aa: CASSETAPSYNEQFF
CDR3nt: TGTGCCAGCAGCGAGACTGCCCCCTCCTACAATGAGCAGTTCTTC

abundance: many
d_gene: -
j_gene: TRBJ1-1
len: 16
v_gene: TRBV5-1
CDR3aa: CASSPPGGGRNTEAFF
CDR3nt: TGCGCCAGCAGCCCCCCGGGGGGCGGTAGGAACACTGAAGCTTTCTTT

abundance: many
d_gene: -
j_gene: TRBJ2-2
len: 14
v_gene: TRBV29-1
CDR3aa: CSVESLPNTGELFF
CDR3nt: TGCAGCGTTGAATCCCTACCGAACACCGGGGAGCTGTTTTTT

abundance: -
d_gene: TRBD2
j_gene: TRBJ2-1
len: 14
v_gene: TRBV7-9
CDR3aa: CASSPGLAVNEQFF
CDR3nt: TGTGCCAGCAGCCCGGGACTAGCGGTCAATGAGCAGTTCTTT

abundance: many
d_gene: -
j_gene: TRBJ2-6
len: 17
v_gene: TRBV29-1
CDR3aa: CSVEGTMLSSGANVLTF
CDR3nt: TGCAGCGTTGAAGGTACTATGCTCAGCTCTGGGGCCAACGTCCTGACTTTC

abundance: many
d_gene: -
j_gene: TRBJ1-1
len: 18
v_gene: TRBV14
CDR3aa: CASSQRYRDAFLNTEAFF
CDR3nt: TGTGCCAGCAGCCAAAGATACCGGGACGCCTTCCTGAACACTGAAGCTTTCTTT

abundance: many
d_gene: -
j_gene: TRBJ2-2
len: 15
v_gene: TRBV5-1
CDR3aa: CASSLMGAKAGELFF
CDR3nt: TGCGCCAGCAGCTTGATGGGGGCTAAGGCCGGGGAGCTGTTTTTT

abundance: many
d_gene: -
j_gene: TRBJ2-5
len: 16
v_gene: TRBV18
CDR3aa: CASSPPYSYPIETQYF
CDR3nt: TGTGCCAGCTCACCACCCTACAGTTACCCCATAGAGACCCAGTACTTC

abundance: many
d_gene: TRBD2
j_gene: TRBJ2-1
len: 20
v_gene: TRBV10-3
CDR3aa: CAISVGGTSGSSSSYNEQFF
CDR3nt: TGTGCCATCAGTGTAGGGGGGACTAGCGGGAGTTCCAGCTCCTACAATGAGCAGTTCTTC

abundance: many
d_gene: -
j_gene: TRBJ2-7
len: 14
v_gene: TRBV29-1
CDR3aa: CSVIRADASYEQYF
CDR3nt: TGCAGCGTTATACGGGCAGACGCCTCCTACGAGCAGTACTTC

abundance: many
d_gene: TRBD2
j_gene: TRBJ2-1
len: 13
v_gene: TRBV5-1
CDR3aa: CASRGTERGEQFF
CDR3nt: TGCGCCAGCAGGGGTACCGAGCGGGGGGAGCAGTTCTTC

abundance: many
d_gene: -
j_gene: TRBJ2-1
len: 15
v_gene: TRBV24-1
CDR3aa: CATSPGTPSYNEQFF
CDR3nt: TGTGCCACCAGCCCAGGGACACCTTCCTACAATGAGCAGTTCTTC

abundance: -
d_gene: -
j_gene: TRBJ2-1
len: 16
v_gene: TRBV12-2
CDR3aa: CASRLASGTGGDEQFF
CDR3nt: TGTGCAAGTCGCTTAGCGTCCGGGACAGGAGGCGATGAGCAGTTCTTC

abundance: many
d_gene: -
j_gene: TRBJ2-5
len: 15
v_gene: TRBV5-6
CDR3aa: CASSLYSTDQETQYF
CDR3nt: TGTGCCAGCAGCTTGTACAGTACGGACCAAGAGACCCAGTACTTC

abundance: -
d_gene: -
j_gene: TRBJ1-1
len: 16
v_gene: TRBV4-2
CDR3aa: CASSQGPGPVNTEAFF
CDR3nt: TGTGCCAGCAGCCAAGGACCGGGACCGGTGAACACTGAAGCTTTCTTT